These T cell receptor beta chains were read from a single sample in a study of graft-versus-host responses after intestinal transplantation. What these receptors recognize is not known. Using immunoSEQ multiplex PCR, the repertoire was profiled, and TCRdb retains in-frame clones only, with some absent. The sample lists about 88,000 clones, roughly 90% occurring once. Material: unstimulated CD4+ T cells sorted from spleen or lymph node cells, obtained before intestinal transplant. The receptors were sampled from a human donor who received an intestinal transplant. Both conserved end residues are part of each CDR3. The order of the fields is clone size, J gene, D gene, V gene, CDR3 DNA, CDR3 protein. The D gene is left open where the match is weak. Clone size, where shown, is once, few, many, or a class for clones that have expanded.

size: -; J: TRBJ2-1; D: TRBD2; V: TRBV9; DNA: TGTGCCAGCAGCGTTGGCGGGAGGGGGCGGGACAATGAGCAGTTCTTC; CDR3: CASSVGGRGRDNEQFF
size: -; J: TRBJ2-1; D: TRBD2; V: TRBV9; DNA: TGTGCCAGCAGTGACCAAATCGGGGGGGACCTCTACAATGAGCAGTTCTTC; CDR3: CASSDQIGGDLYNEQFF
size: -; J: TRBJ2-3; D: TRBD2; V: TRBV2; DNA: TGTGCCAGCAGGGAGCGGGGGGCCTACACAGATACGCAGTATTTT; CDR3: CASRERGAYTDTQYF
size: -; J: TRBJ1-1; D: TRBD1; V: TRBV18; DNA: TGTGCCAGCTCAGGGCAGGGGGCTAACACTGAAGCTTTCTTT; CDR3: CASSGQGANTEAFF
size: -; J: TRBJ1-4; D: -; V: TRBV18; DNA: TGTGCCAGCTCACCCGGGGGAAATGAAAAACTGTTTTTT; CDR3: CASSPGGNEKLFF
size: few; J: TRBJ1-1; D: -; V: TRBV6-5; DNA: TGTGCCAGCAGCCCTAGGAACACTGAAGCTTTCTTT; CDR3: CASSPRNTEAFF
size: -; J: TRBJ2-3; D: -; V: TRBV29-1; DNA: TGCAGCGTTGGTAGCGGCTCAGATACGCAGTATTTT; CDR3: CSVGSGSDTQYF
size: once; J: TRBJ2-1; D: -; V: TRBV10-3; DNA: TGTGCCATCAGTGACAGGGATAGTTACAATGAGCAGTTCTTC; CDR3: CAISDRDSYNEQFF
size: once; J: TRBJ2-1; D: -; V: TRBV5-1; DNA: TGCGCCAGCAGCTTGGGGCGGGGCCGGAATGAGCAGTTCTTC; CDR3: CASSLGRGRNEQFF
size: -; J: TRBJ1-2; D: -; V: TRBV7-2; DNA: TGTGCCAGCAGCTTAGTGGACAGAAACTATGGCTACACCTTC; CDR3: CASSLVDRNYGYTF
size: -; J: TRBJ2-7; D: -; V: TRBV6-1; DNA: TGTGCCAGCAGTGATAGAGGGGGATCCTACGAGCAGTACTTC; CDR3: CASSDRGGSYEQYF
size: few; J: TRBJ2-7; D: -; V: TRBV6-1; DNA: TGTGCCAGCAGTGCTCAGTGGGGGCAGGTCGAGCAGTACTTC; CDR3: CASSAQWGQVEQYF
size: few; J: TRBJ1-2; D: TRBD1; V: TRBV18; DNA: TGTGCCAGCTCCCCGTCCGGGACAGGGGCTGGCTACACCTTC; CDR3: CASSPSGTGAGYTF
size: -; J: TRBJ2-1; D: TRBD2; V: TRBV5-1; DNA: TGCGCCAGCAGCTCGACTAGCGGGGGGACCTACAATGAGCAGTTCTTC; CDR3: CASSSTSGGTYNEQFF
size: -; J: TRBJ2-2; D: -; V: TRBV6-6; DNA: TGTGCCAGCAGTTACCAGACTGGGGAGCTGTTTTTT; CDR3: CASSYQTGELFF
size: -; J: TRBJ2-1; D: TRBD2; V: TRBV5-4; DNA: TGTGCCAGCAGCTTCGTGACTAGCGGGACCAATGAGCAGTTCTTC; CDR3: CASSFVTSGTNEQFF
size: -; J: TRBJ2-3; D: TRBD2; V: TRBV4-2; DNA: TGTGCCAGCAGCCAGGGGACTAGCGGGGGCCCCACAGATACGCAGTATTTT; CDR3: CASSQGTSGGPTDTQYF
size: -; J: TRBJ1-1; D: TRBD1; V: TRBV6-5; DNA: TGTGCCAGCAGTTACTCGGTTCAGGGGGCATCGGGAACTTTCTTT; CDR3: CASSYSVQGASGTFF
size: -; J: TRBJ1-1; D: TRBD1; V: TRBV5-6; DNA: TGTGCCAGCAGCTTGCAAGGACAGGGGGCTGTGAAGGACACTGAAGCTTTCTTT; CDR3: CASSLQGQGAVKDTEAFF
size: -; J: TRBJ2-7; D: -; V: TRBV5-8; DNA: TGTGCCAGCAGACGGACCCAGGGGACCTACGAGCAGTACTTC; CDR3: CASRRTQGTYEQYF
size: -; J: TRBJ1-2; D: -; V: TRBV15; DNA: TGTGCCACCAGCAGAGGCGCAGGGGGCTACACCTTC; CDR3: CATSRGAGGYTF
size: -; J: TRBJ1-2; D: -; V: TRBV19; DNA: TGTGCCAGTAGTCCTGACAGCACATCCTCCTATGGCTACACCTTC; CDR3: CASSPDSTSSYGYTF
size: -; J: TRBJ2-7; D: -; V: TRBV2; DNA: TGTGCCAGCAGGAAAGTGGACACGAGCTCCTACGAGCAGTACTTC; CDR3: CASRKVDTSSYEQYF
size: -; J: TRBJ1-3; D: TRBD1; V: TRBV6-8; DNA: TGTGCCAGCAGTTACTCGAGACAGGGGTCCCGAAACACCATATATTTT; CDR3: CASSYSRQGSRNTIYF
size: -; J: TRBJ1-3; D: -; V: TRBV9; DNA: TGTGCCAGCAGCGTAGACCGAATGAGCACTGGAAACACCATATATTTT; CDR3: CASSVDRMSTGNTIYF
size: -; J: TRBJ2-7; D: -; V: TRBV5-5; DNA: TGTGCCAGCAGCTTCCTAGCGCCCTCCTACGAGCAGTACTTC; CDR3: CASSFLAPSYEQYF
size: -; J: TRBJ2-7; D: TRBD2; V: TRBV6-1; DNA: TGTGCCAGCAGACAATATTCCGGGACTAACTACGAGCAGTACTTC; CDR3: CASRQYSGTNYEQYF
size: -; J: TRBJ2-5; D: -; V: TRBV5-4; DNA: TGTGCCAGCAGCTTGGGTCAGCAAGAGACCCAGTACTTC; CDR3: CASSLGQQETQYF
size: -; J: TRBJ2-2; D: -; V: TRBV6-6; DNA: TGTGCCAGCAGTTACGGCGGCGTCGAAGGGGAGCTGTTTTTT; CDR3: CASSYGGVEGELFF
size: -; J: TRBJ1-5; D: -; V: TRBV7-9; DNA: TGTGCCAGCAGCTTAGAGCCCCCTAAGCCCCAGCATTTT; CDR3: CASSLEPPKPQHF
size: once; J: TRBJ2-5; D: -; V: TRBV2; DNA: TGTGCCAGCAGCGGGGAGACCCAGTACTTC; CDR3: CASSGETQYF
size: once; J: TRBJ2-2; D: -; V: TRBV6-5; DNA: TGTGCCAGCAGTTCTATCCGGACCGGGGAGCTGTTTTTT; CDR3: CASSSIRTGELFF
size: -; J: TRBJ2-1; D: TRBD2; V: TRBV6-1; DNA: TGTGCCAGCAGTGAAGTGTTTCGGACTAGCGGTGACAATGAGCAGTTCTTC; CDR3: CASSEVFRTSGDNEQFF
size: -; J: TRBJ1-2; D: -; V: TRBV14; DNA: TGTGCCAGCAGCCAAGCGTTCTCCTTAAGCTGGAACTATGGCTACACCTTC; CDR3: CASSQAFSLSWNYGYTF
size: -; J: TRBJ2-1; D: TRBD2; V: TRBV2; DNA: TGTGCCAGCAGTCCCTACGGCGGGCGGGGGGGCGGCTGGACGCAGTTCTTC; CDR3: CASSPYGGRGGGWTQFF
size: few; J: TRBJ2-7; D: -; V: TRBV10-3; DNA: TGTGCCACCCGACAGGACGTAATCTACGAGCAGTACTTC; CDR3: CATRQDVIYEQYF
size: -; J: TRBJ1-5; D: -; V: TRBV19; DNA: TGTGCCAGTAGTATGTTTTGGGGGGGTCAGCCCCAGCATTTT; CDR3: CASSMFWGGQPQHF
size: -; J: TRBJ2-7; D: -; V: TRBV7-3; DNA: TGTGCCAGCAGCTTATCACGGGAATACGAGCAGTACTTC; CDR3: CASSLSREYEQYF
size: -; J: TRBJ1-1; D: -; V: TRBV7-3; DNA: TGTGCCAGCAGCTTAACAGGCGAGGACACTGAAGCTTTCTTT; CDR3: CASSLTGEDTEAFF
size: -; J: TRBJ1-1; D: -; V: TRBV7-6; DNA: TGTGCCAGCAGCTTATATTTGGGGCAGGCTTTCTTT; CDR3: CASSLYLGQAFF
size: -; J: TRBJ2-7; D: TRBD2; V: TRBV30; DNA: TGTGCCTGGAGTCGGACTAGCGGGGGCTACGAGCAGTACTTC; CDR3: CAWSRTSGGYEQYF
size: -; J: TRBJ1-4; D: -; V: TRBV5-1; DNA: TGCGCCAGCAGCCCTCTTGGGAGGTTGGGGACTAATGAAAAACTGTTTTTT; CDR3: CASSPLGRLGTNEKLFF
size: -; J: TRBJ1-1; D: -; V: TRBV29-1; DNA: TGCAGCGTTGTTCAGTTAGGGGACACTGAAGCTTTCTTT; CDR3: CSVVQLGDTEAFF
size: -; J: TRBJ1-4; D: TRBD1; V: TRBV4-2; DNA: TGTGCCAGCAGCCGGGACAGGGGGTATGAAAAACTGTTTTTT; CDR3: CASSRDRGYEKLFF
size: few; J: TRBJ1-1; D: TRBD1; V: TRBV6-5; DNA: TGTGCCAGCAGTTACGGGGGACAGGGAAGACGGACTGAAGCTTTCTTT; CDR3: CASSYGGQGRRTEAFF
size: -; J: TRBJ2-3; D: -; V: TRBV4-2; DNA: TGTGCCAGCAGCCAAGACCTAGGAGATACGCAGTATTTT; CDR3: CASSQDLGDTQYF
size: -; J: TRBJ2-7; D: -; V: TRBV7-9; DNA: TGTGCCTCGTCCCCCGGGGGTAACAACTACGAGCAGTACTTC; CDR3: CASSPGGNNYEQYF
size: -; J: TRBJ2-7; D: -; V: TRBV6-6; DNA: TGTGCCAGCAGCCCCGCTGGGGGGGCGGGGGCGGACGAGCAGTACTTC; CDR3: CASSPAGGAGADEQYF
size: -; J: TRBJ1-2; D: -; V: TRBV7-3; DNA: TGTGCCAGCAGCTTAAGTCCAGGGGATGGCTACACCTTC; CDR3: CASSLSPGDGYTF
size: -; J: TRBJ2-5; D: -; V: TRBV7-7; DNA: TGTGCTAGCAGCCGGACATCGGTGGGGGGGACCCAGTACTTC; CDR3: CASSRTSVGGTQYF
size: -; J: TRBJ1-1; D: TRBD1; V: TRBV19; DNA: TGTGCCAGTAAATCCTCGGGGACAGGGCACACTGAAGCTTTCTTT; CDR3: CASKSSGTGHTEAFF
size: once; J: TRBJ1-1; D: -; V: TRBV19; DNA: TGTGCCAGTAGTATCAAGGTTGGGGGCCCTGAAGCTTTCTTT; CDR3: CASSIKVGGPEAFF
size: -; J: TRBJ1-1; D: TRBD1; V: TRBV5-1; DNA: TGCGCCAGCAGCCGGACAGGGAGCACTGAAGCTTTCTTT; CDR3: CASSRTGSTEAFF
size: -; J: TRBJ2-5; D: -; V: TRBV6-1; DNA: TGTGCCAGCAGTGTGGGGGCCTTAGGGGAGACCCAGTACTTC; CDR3: CASSVGALGETQYF
size: -; J: TRBJ1-5; D: -; V: TRBV7-8; DNA: TGTGCCAGCAGCGAAACGCAGGTTTGGAGCAATCAGCCCCAGCATTTT; CDR3: CASSETQVWSNQPQHF
size: -; J: TRBJ1-1; D: TRBD1; V: TRBV6-1; DNA: TGTGCCAGCAGTGCGAGGACAGGTCAGCCCACTATTGGGACTGAAGCTTTCTTT; CDR3: CASSARTGQPTIGTEAFF